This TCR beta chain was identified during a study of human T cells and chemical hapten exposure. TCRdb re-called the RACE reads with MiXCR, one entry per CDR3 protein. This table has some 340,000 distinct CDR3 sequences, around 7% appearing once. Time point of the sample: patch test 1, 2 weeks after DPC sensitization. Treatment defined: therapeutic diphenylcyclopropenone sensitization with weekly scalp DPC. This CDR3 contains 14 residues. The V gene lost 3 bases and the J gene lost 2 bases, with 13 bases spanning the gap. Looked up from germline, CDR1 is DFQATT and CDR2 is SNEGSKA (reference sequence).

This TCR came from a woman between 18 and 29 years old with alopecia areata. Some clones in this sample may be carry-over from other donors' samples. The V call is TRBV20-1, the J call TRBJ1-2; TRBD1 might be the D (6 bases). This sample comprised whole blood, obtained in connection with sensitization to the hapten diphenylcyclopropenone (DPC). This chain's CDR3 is CSARRGGGNYGYTF. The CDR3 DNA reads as TGCAGTGCTAGGAGAGGGGGAGGAAACTATGGCTACACCTTC.